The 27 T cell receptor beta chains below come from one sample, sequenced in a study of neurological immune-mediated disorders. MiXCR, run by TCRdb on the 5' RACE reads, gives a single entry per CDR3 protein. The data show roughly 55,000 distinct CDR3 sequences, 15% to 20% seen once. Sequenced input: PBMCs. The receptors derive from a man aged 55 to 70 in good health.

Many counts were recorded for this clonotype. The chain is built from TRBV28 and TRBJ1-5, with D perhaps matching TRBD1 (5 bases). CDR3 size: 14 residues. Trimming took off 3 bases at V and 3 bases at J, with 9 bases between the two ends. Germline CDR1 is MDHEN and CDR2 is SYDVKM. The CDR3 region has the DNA TGTGCCAGCAGTTTGTCAGGGATCAATCAGCCCCAGCATTTT. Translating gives CASSLSGINQPQHF.

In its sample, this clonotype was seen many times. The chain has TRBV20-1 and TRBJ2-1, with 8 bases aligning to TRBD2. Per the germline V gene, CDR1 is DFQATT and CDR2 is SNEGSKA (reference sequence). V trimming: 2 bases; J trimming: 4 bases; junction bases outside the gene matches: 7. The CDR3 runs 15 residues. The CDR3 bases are TGCAGTGCTAGACCGGGACTAGTGGTTTACAATGAGCAGTTCTTC. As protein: CSARPGLVVYNEQFF.

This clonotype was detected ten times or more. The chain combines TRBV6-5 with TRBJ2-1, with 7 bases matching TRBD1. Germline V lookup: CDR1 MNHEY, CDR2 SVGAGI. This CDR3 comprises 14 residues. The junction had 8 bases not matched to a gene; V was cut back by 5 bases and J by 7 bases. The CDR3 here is CASSQRQGTNEQFF. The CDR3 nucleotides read TGTGCCAGCAGTCAACGACAGGGCACGAATGAGCAGTTCTTC.

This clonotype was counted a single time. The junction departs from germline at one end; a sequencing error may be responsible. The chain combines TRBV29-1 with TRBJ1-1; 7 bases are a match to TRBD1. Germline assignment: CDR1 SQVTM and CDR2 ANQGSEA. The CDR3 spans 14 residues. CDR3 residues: CSGSEGAGDTDAFF. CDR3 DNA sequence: TGCAGCGGGTCCGAGGGGGCGGGGGACACTGACGCTTTCTTT.

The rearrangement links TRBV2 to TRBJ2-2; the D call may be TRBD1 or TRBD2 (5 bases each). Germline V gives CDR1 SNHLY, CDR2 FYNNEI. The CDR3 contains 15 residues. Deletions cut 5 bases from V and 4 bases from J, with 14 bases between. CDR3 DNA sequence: TGTGCCAGCAGTTTAGCGACTGGGGGCACCGGGGAGCTGTTTTTT. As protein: CASSLATGGTGELFF.

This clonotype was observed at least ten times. The CDR3 coding sequence is TGTGCCAGCAGTTTAGCCCGGGACAGGGGGGGTCAGCCCCAGCATTTT. It specifies CASSLARDRGGQPQHF. V and J are TRBV12-3 or TRBV12-4 and TRBJ1-5; 11 bases line up with TRBD1. The CDR3 runs to 16 residues. Trimming cost V 0 bases and J 6 bases; bases outside gene matches: 4.

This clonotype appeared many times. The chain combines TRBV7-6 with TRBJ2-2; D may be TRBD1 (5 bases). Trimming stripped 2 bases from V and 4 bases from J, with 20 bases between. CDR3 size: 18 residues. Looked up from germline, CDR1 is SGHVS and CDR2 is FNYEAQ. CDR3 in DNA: TGTGCCAGCAGCTTAATCAGCATTGGCAGGGAAACCACCGGGGAGCTGTTTTTT. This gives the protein CASSLISIGRETTGELFF.

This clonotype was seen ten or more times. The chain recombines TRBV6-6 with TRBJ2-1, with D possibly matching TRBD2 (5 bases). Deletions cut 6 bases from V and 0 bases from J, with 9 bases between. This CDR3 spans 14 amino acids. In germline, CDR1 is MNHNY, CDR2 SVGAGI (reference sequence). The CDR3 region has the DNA TGTGCCAGCAGCAGTGGGAGCTCCTACAATGAGCAGTTCTTC. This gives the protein CASSSGSSYNEQFF.

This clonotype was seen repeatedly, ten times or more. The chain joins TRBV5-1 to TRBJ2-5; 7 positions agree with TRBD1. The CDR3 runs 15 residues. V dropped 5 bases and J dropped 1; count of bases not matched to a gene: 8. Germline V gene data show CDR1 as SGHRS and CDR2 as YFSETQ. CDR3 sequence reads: CASRYSGTVQETQYF. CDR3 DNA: TGCGCCAGCAGATACTCCGGGACAGTCCAAGAGACCCAGTACTTC.

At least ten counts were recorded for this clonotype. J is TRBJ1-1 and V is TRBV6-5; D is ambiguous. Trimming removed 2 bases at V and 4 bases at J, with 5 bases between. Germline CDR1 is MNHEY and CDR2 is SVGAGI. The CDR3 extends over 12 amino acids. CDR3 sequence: CASSYTGTEAFF. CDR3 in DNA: TGTGCCAGCAGTTACACTGGCACTGAAGCTTTCTTT.

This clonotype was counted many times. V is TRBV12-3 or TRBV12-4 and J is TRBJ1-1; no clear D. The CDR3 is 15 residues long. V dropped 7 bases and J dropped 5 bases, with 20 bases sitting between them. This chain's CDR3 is CASTMGKGGPTEAFF. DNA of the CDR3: TGTGCCAGCACTATGGGTAAGGGTGGGCCGACTGAAGCTTTCTTT.

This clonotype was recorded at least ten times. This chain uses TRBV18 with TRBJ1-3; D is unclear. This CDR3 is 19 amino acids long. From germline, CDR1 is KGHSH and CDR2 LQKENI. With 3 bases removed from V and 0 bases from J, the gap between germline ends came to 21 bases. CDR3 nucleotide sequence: TGTGCCAGCTCACCCGGATTGGTGGTTGGGAGGAGCTCTGGAAACACCATATATTTT. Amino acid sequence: CASSPGLVVGRSSGNTIYF. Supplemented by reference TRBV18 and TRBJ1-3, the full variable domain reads NAGVMQNPRHLVRRRGQEARLRCSPMKGHSHVYWYRQLPEEGLKFMVYLQKENIIDESGMPKERFSAEFPKEGPSILRIQQVVRGDSAAYFCASSPGLVVGRSSGNTIYFGEGSWLTVV.

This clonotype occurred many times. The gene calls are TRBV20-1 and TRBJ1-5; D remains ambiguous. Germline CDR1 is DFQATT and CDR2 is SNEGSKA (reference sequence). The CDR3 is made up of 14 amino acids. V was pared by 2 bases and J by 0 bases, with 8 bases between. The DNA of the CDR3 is TGCAGTGCTAGAAAGTGGGATAGCAATCAGCCCCAGCATTTT. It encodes CSARKWDSNQPQHF.

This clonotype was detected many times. CDR3 DNA sequence: TGTGCCAGCAGTTTTCAGGCAAGGAACTATGGCTACACCTTC. Residues: CASSFQARNYGYTF. The chain couples TRBV12-3 or TRBV12-4 to TRBJ1-2; D is uncertain. The CDR3 extends over 14 amino acids. V was cut by 3 bases and J by 2 bases, with 10 bases left in between.

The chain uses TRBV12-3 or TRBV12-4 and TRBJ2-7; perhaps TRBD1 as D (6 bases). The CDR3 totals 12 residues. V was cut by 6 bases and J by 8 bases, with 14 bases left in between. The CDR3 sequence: CASSNRVNKQYF. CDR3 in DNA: TGTGCCAGCAGCAACAGGGTTAACAAGCAGTACTTC.

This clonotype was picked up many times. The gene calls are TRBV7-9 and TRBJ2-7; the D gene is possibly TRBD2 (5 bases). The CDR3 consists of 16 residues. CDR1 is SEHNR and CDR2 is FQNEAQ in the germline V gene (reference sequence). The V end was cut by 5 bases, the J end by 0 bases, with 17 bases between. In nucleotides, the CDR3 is TGTGCCAGCAGCCAACCGCGCGGGCGGAGCTCCTACGAGCAGTACTTC. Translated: CASSQPRGRSSYEQYF.

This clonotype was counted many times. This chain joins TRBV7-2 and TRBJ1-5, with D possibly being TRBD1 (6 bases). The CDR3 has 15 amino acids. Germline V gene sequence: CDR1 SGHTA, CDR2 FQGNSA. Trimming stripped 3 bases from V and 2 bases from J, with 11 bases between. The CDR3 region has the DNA TGTGCCAGCAGCTTGGGGGCGCAGGGCAATCAGCCCCAGCATTTT. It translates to CASSLGAQGNQPQHF.

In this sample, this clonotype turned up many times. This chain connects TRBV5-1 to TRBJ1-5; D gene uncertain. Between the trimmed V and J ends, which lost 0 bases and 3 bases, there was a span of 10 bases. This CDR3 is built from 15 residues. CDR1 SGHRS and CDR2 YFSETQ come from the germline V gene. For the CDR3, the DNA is TGCGCCAGCAGCTTGGGGGAGATCCTCAATCAGCCCCAGCATTTT. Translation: CASSLGEILNQPQHF. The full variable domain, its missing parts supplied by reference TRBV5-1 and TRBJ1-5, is KAGVTQTPRYLIKTRGQQVTLSCSPISGHRSVSWYQQTPGQGLQFLFEYFSETQRNKGNFPGRFSGRQFSNSRSEMNVSTLELGDSALYLCASSLGEILNQPQHFGDGTRLSIL.

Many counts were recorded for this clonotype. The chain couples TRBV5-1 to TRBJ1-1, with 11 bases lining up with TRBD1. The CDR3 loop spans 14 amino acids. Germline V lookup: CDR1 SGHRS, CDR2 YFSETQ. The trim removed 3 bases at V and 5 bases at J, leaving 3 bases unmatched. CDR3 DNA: TGCGCCAGCAGCTCGGACAGGGGGCCAACTGAAGCTTTCTTT. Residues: CASSSDRGPTEAFF.

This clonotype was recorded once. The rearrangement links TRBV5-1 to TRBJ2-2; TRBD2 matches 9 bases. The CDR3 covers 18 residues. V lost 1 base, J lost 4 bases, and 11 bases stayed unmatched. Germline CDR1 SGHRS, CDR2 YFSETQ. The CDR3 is CASSLIAGAPTSTGELFF. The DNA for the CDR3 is TGCGCCAGCAGCTTGATAGCGGGGGCCCCTACTTCCACCGGGGAGCTGTTTTTT.

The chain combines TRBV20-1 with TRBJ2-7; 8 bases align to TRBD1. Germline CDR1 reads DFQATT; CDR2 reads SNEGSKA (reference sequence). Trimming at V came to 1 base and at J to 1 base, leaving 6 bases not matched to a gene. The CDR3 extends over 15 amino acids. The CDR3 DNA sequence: TGCAGTGCTAGAGTTCCGGGACAGGTTTCCTACGAGCAGTACTTC. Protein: CSARVPGQVSYEQYF.

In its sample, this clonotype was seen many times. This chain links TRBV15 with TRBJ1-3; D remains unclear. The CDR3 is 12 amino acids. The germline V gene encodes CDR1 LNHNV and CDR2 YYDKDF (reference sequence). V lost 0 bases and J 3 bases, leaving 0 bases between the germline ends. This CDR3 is CATSRDGNTIYF. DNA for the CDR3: TGTGCCACCAGCAGAGATGGAAACACCATATATTTT.

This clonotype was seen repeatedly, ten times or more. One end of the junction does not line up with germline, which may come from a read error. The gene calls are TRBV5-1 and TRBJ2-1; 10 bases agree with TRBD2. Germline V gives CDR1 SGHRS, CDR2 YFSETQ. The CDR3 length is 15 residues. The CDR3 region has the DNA TGCACCAGCAGGGCCGGGACTAGCGACTACAATGAGCAGTTCTTC. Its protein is CTSRAGTSDYNEQFF. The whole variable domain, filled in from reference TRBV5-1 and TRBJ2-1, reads KAGVTQTPRYLIKTRGQQVTLSCSPISGHRSVSWYQQTPGQGLQFLFEYFSETQRNKGNFPGRFSGRQFSNSRSEMNVSTLELGDSALYLCTSRAGTSDYNEQFFGPGTRLTVL.

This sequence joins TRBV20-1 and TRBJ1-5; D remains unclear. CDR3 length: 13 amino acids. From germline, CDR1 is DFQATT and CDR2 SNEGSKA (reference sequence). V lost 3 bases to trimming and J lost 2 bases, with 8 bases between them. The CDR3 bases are TGCAGTGCTAGTTCCACGGGCAATCAGCCCCAGCATTTT. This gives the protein CSASSTGNQPQHF.

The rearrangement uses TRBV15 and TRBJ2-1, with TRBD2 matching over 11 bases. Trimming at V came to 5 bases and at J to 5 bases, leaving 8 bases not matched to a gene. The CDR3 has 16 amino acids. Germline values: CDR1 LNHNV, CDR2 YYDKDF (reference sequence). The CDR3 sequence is CATSRAGTSGNNEQFF. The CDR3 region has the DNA TGTGCCACCAGCCGCGCCGGGACTAGCGGCAACAATGAGCAGTTCTTC.

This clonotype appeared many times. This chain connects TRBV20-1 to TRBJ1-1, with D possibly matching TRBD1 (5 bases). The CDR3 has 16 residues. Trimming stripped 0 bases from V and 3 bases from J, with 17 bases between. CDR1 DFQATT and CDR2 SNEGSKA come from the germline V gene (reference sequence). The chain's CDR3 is CSARDWGGLADTEAFF. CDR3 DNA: TGCAGTGCTAGAGATTGGGGGGGTTTAGCGGACACTGAAGCTTTCTTT.

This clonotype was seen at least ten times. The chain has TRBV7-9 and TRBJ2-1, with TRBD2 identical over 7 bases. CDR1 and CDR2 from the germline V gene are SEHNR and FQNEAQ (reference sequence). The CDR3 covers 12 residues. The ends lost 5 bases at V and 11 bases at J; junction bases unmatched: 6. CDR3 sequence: CASSPSGTKQFF. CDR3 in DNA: TGTGCCAGCAGCCCCTCCGGGACTAAGCAGTTCTTC.